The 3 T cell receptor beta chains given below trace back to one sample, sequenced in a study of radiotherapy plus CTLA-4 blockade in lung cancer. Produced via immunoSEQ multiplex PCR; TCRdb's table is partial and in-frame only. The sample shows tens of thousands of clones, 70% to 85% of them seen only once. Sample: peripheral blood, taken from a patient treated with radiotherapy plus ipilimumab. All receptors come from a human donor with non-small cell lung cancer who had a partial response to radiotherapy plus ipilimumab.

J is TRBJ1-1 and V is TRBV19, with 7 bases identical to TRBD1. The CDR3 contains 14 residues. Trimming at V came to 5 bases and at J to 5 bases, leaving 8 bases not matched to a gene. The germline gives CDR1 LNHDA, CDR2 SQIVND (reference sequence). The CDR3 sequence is CASSLRTGGTEAFF. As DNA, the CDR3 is TGTGCCAGTAGTCTCCGGACAGGCGGGACTGAAGCTTTCTTT.

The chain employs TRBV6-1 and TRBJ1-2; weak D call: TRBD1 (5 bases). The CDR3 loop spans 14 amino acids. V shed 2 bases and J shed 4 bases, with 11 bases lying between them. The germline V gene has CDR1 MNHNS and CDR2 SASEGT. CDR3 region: CASSERGGGYGYTF. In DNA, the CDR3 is TGTGCCAGCAGTGAAAGGGGAGGCGGCTATGGCTACACCTTC.

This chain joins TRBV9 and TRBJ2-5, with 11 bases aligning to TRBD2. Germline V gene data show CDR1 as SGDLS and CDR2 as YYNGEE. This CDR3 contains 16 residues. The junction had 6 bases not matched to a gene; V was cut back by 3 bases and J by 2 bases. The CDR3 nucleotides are TGTGCCAGCAGCGACGGGACTAGCGGACTTCAAGAGACCCAGTACTTC. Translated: CASSDGTSGLQETQYF.